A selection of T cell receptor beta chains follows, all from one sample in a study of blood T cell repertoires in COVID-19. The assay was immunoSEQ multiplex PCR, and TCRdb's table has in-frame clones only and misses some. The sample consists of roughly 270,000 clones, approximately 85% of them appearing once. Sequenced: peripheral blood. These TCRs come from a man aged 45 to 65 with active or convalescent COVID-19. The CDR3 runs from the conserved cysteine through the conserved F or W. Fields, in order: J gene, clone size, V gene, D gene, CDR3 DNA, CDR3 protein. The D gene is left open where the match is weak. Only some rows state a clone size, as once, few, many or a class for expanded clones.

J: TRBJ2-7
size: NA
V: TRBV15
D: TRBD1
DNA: TGTGCCACCAGCAGAGACCAGGACAGGAGCTCCTACGAGCAGTACTTC
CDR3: CATSRDQDRSSYEQYF

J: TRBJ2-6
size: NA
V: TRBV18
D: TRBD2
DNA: TGTGCCAGCTCACCAATATGGCTAGCGGGAGTTGCTGGGGCCAACGTCCTGACTTTC
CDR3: CASSPIWLAGVAGANVLTF

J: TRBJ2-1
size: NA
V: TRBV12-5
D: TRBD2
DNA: TGTGCTAGTGGTTTCCAACTGGGACTAGCGGGAGCAGGTGAGCAGTTCTTC
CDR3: CASGFQLGLAGAGEQFF

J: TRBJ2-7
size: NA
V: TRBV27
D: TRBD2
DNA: TGTGCCAGCAGTTGGGGGGGGAGGGCCTACGAGCAGTACTTC
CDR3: CASSWGGRAYEQYF

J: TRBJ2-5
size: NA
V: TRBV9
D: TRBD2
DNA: TGTGCCAGCAGCGTGAGTAGCGGGAGTTGGCAAGAGACCCAGTACTTC
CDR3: CASSVSSGSWQETQYF

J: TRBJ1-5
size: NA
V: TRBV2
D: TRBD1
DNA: TGTGCCAGCAGGGAGGGGACAGGTGATAATCAGCCCCAGCATTTT
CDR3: CASREGTGDNQPQHF

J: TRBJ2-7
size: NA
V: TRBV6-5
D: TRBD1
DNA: TGTGCCAGCAGGGGGACAGGGCAGACCTACGAGCAGTACTTC
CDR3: CASRGTGQTYEQYF

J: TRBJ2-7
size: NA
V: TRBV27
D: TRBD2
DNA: TGTGCCAGCAGTTCGGGACTAGCGAGTGGACCCTACGAGCAGTACTTC
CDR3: CASSSGLASGPYEQYF

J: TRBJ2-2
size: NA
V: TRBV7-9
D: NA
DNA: TGTGCCAGCACGATTGAGCCAACGAACACCGGGGAGCTGTTTTTT
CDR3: CASTIEPTNTGELFF

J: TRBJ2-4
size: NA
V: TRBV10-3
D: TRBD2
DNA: TGTGCCATCGGGGAGGGTAGCTCGGACATTCAGTACTTC
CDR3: CAIGEGSSDIQYF

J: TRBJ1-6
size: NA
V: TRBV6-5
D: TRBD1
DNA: TGTGCCAGCAGCGAGACAGGGAATTCACCCCTCCACTTT
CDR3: CASSETGNSPLHF

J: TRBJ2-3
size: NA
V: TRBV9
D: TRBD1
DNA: TGTGCCAGCAGCGGAAGACAGGGATGGGATACGCAGTATTTT
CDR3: CASSGRQGWDTQYF

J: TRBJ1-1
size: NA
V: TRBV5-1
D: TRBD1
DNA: TGCGCCAGCAGCTGGGACAGATATGAAGCTTTCTTT
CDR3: CASSWDRYEAFF

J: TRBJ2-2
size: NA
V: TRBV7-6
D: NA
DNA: TGTGCCAGCAGCTTAGGCGCGGGACCCACCGGGGAGCTGTTTTTT
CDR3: CASSLGAGPTGELFF

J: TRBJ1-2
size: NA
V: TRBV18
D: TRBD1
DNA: TGTGCCAGCTCAGCGAAACAGGGGAAGGGTATTGGTGGCTACACCTTC
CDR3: CASSAKQGKGIGGYTF

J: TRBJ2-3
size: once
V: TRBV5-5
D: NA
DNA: TGTGCCAGCAGTTTGACTCGCACAGATACGCAGTATTTT
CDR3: CASSLTRTDTQYF

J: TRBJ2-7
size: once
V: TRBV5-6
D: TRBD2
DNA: TGTGCCAGCAGGCGCGGGACTAGCGGGAGTTACGAGCAGTACTTC
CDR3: CASRRGTSGSYEQYF